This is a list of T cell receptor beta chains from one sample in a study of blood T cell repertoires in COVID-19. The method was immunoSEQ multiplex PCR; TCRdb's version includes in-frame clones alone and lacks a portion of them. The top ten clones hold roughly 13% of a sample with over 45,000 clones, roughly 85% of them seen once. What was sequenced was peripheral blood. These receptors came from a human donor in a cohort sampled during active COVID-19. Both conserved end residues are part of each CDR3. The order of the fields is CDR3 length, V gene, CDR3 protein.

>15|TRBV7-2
CASSLVQGVIQPQHF
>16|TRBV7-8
CASSLDRPHFRSPLHF
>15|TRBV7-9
CASRQTGADLYGYTF
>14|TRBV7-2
CASLLAGVYNEQFF
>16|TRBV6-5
CASSFLGTQSGETQYF
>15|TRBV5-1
CASSLTGQAHNEQFF
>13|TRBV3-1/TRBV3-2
CASSGGRSYEQYF
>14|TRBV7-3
CASREASGSRRLFF
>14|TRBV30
CAWSPDRGDYGYTF
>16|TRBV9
CASSATTSGSTDTQYF